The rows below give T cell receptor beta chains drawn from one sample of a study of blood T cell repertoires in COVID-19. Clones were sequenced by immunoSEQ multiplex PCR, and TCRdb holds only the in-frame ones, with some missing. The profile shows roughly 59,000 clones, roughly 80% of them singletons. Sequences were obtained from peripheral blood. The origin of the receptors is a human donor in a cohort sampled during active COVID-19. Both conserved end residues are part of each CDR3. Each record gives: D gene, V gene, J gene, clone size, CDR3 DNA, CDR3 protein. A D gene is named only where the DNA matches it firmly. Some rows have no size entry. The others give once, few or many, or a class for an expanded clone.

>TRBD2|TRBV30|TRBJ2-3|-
TGTGCCTGGGGGACTAGCGGGTTCACAGATACGCAGTATTTT
CAWGTSGFTDTQYF
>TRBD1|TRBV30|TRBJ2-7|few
TGTGCCTGGAGGGACAGGCCGTCTTACGAGCAGTACTTC
CAWRDRPSYEQYF
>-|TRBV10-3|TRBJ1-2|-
TGTGCCATCAGTGAGGGGACGCAGGGGAACTATGGCTACACCTTC
CAISEGTQGNYGYTF
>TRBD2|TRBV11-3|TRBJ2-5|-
TGTGCCAGCAAAACGACTAGCGAGTCCGTCCCAAACTTC
CASKTTSESVPNF
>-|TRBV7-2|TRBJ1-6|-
TGTGCCAGCAGCTTAGAGCCAGGGGCCCCCCTCCACTTT
CASSLEPGAPLHF
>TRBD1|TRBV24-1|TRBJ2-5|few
TGTGCCACCAGTGATTCCGGGACAGGCCAAGAGACCCAGTACTTC
CATSDSGTGQETQYF
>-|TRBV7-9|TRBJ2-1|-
TGTGCCAGCAGCTTAGGGTGGAGCTACAATGAGCAGTTCTTC
CASSLGWSYNEQFF
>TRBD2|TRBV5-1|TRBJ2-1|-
TGCGCCAGCAGCTTAGCGGGATATTACAATGAGCAGTTCTTC
CASSLAGYYNEQFF
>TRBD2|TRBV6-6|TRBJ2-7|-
TGTGCCAGCAGTTACGACGGCGGGAGAAGCTCCTACGAGCAGTACTTC
CASSYDGGRSSYEQYF
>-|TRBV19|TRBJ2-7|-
TGTGCCAGTTCGCCATCAGGGTTTAGCTTCTACGAGCAGTACTTC
CASSPSGFSFYEQYF
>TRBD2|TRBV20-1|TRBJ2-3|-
TGCAGTGCTAGTGAATTCCAGGGACTAGCCCCAGATACGCAGTATTTT
CSASEFQGLAPDTQYF
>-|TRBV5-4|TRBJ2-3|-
TGTGCCAGCAGCTTGGCCGGGACTCGATCCACAGATACGCAGTATTTT
CASSLAGTRSTDTQYF
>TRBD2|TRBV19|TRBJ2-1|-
TGTGCCAGTACGAGACTAGCGGGGGGGGCTAACAACTACAATGAGCAGTTCTTC
CASTRLAGGANNYNEQFF
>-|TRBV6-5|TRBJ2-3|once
TGTGCCAGCAAGATAGCCCCTAGCACAGATACGCAGTATTTT
CASKIAPSTDTQYF
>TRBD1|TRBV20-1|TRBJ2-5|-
TGCAGTGCTAGTAAAGGGACAGGGGGGGGAGAGACCCAGTACTTC
CSASKGTGGGETQYF
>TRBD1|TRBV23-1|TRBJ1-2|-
TGCGCCAGCGCCAAGGGACAGGGTGACTATGGCTACACCTTC
CASAKGQGDYGYTF
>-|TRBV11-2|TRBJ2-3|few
TGTGCCAGCAGCTTGGAGGTAGGCACAGATACGCAGTATTTT
CASSLEVGTDTQYF
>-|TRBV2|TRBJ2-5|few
TGTGCCAGCAGTGCTACGGGTTGGCGAGAGACCCAGTACTTC
CASSATGWRETQYF
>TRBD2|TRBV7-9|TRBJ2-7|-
TGTGCCAGCAGCTTAGTTCCTAGCGGGACCTACGAGCAGTACTTC
CASSLVPSGTYEQYF
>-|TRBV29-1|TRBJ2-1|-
TGCAGCGTTGATCAGGGTGGCGCCTACAATGAGCAGTTCTTC
CSVDQGGAYNEQFF
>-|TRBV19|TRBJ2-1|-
TGTGCCAGTAGTATAGACTACTACAATGAGCAGTTCTTC
CASSIDYYNEQFF
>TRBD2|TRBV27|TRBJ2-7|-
TGTGCCAGCAGGGACCGGGACTACTATGCCCGAAATGGATCAGGGTTGGCCTTCGGCGAGCAGTACTTC
CASRDRDYYARNGSGLAFGEQYF
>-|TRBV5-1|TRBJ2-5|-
TGCGCCAGCAGCATCCGGCAAGAGACCCAGTACTTC
CASSIRQETQYF
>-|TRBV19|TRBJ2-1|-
TGTGCCAGTAGTAGCCAGGCAGGGGAAGGGAGTGAGCAGTTCTTC
CASSSQAGEGSEQFF
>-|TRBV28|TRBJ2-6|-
TGTGCCAGCAGTCAGGGGTCTGCTGGGGCCAACGTCCTGACTTTC
CASSQGSAGANVLTF
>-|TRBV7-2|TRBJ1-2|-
TGTGCCAGCAGCTTAGTTCTCTCGAGGGGCTACACCTTC
CASSLVLSRGYTF
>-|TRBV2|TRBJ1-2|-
TGTGCCAGCAGGCCCATCCGGGGGGGTTATGGCTACACCTTC
CASRPIRGGYGYTF
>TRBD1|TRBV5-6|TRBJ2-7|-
TGTGCCAGCAGCCCAGGACAGGGTTACTACGAGCAGTACTTC
CASSPGQGYYEQYF
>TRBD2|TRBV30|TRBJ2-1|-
TGTGCCTGGAGTGTCCGGACTAGCGGGTCCTACAATGAGCAGTTCTTC
CAWSVRTSGSYNEQFF
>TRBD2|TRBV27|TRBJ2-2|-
TGTGCCAGCAGTCCGGGACTATTCACCGGGGAGCTGTTTTTT
CASSPGLFTGELFF
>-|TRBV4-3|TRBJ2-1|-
TGCGCCAGCAGCCAAGTGGTCACGGCGCGGCGTGACAATGAGCAGTTCTTC
CASSQVVTARRDNEQFF
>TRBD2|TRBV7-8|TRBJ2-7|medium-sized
TGTGCCAGCAGCACCCTAGCGGGAGGATACGAGCAGTACTTC
CASSTLAGGYEQYF
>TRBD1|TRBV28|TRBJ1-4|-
TGTGCCAGCAGTCCCCCCACCGGGACAGTGGATGGAAAACTGTTTTTT
CASSPPTGTVDGKLFF
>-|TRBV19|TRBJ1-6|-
TGTGCCAGTGGAACAAGTAGGACAGCCCAAAATTCACCCCTCCACTTT
CASGTSRTAQNSPLHF
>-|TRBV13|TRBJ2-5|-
TGTGCCAGCAGCTTGAGACGGGGGACCGCCCAGGAGACCCAGTACTTC
CASSLRRGTAQETQYF
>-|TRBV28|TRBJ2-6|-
TGTGCCAGCAGTTTGCGAGGGACTGGGGCCAACGTCCTGACTTTC
CASSLRGTGANVLTF
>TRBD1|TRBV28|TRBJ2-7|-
TGTGCCAGCAGTTGGGACAGGGAAGTTAAGGACGAGCAGTACTTC
CASSWDREVKDEQYF
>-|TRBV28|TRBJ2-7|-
TGTGCCAGCAGTTCCGACAGATCACTCGCCTACGAGCAGTACTTC
CASSSDRSLAYEQYF
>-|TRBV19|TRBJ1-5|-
TGTGCCAGTAGCTCGGATCAGCCCCAGCATTTT
CASSSDQPQHF
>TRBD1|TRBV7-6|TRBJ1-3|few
TGTGCCAGCAGCCGTACCGGGACAGGGGTAAACACCATATATTTT
CASSRTGTGVNTIYF
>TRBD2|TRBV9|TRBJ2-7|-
TGTGCCAGCAGCGGCTCTAGCGGGGCCCTATTATACGAGCAGTACTTC
CASSGSSGALLYEQYF
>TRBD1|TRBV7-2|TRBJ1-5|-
TGTGCCAGCAGCTTACGGACTACAGGGGCGGCTCAGCCCCAGCATTTT
CASSLRTTGAAQPQHF
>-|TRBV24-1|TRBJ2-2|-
TGTGCCACCAGTGATTCAAGACGAAATTACTGGGGGGCCGGGGAGCTGTTTTTT
CATSDSRRNYWGAGELFF
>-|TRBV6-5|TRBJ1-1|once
TGTGCCAGCAGAAAACAGGGTTTGGCCACTGAAGCTTTCTTT
CASRKQGLATEAFF
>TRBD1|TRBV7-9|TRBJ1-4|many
TGTGCCAGCAGTAACAGGGGGCGCATAGAAAAACTGTTTTTT
CASSNRGRIEKLFF
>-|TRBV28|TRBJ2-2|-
TGTGCCAGCAGCAACTCGAACACCGGGGAGCTGTTTTTT
CASSNSNTGELFF
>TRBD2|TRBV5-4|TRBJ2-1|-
TGTGCCAGCAGCCCAGTAGCGGGAGAGACTTACAATGAGCAGTTCTTC
CASSPVAGETYNEQFF
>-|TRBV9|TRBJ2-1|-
TGTGCCAGCAGCGTAGGGTTGCAGGGAAGCAATGAGCAGTTCTTC
CASSVGLQGSNEQFF